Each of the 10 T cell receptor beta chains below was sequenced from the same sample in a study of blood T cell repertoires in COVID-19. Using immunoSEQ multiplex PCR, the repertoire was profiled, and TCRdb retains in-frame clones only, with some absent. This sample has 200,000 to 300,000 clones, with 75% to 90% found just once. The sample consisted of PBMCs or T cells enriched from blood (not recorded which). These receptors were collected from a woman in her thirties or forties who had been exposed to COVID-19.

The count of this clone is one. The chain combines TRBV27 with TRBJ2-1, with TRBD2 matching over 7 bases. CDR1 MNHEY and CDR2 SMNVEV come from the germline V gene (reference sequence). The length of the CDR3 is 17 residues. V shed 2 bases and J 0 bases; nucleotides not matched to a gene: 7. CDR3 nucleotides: TGTGCCAGCAGTTTAACGCGGGAGTACACCTCCTACAATGAGCAGTTCTTC. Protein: CASSLTREYTSYNEQFF.

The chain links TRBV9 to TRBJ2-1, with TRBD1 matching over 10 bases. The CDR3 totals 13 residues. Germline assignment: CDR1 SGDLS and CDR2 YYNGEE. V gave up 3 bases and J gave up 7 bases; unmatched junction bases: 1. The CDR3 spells CASSGGQGNEQFF. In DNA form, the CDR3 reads TGTGCCAGCAGCGGGGGACAGGGGAATGAGCAGTTCTTC.

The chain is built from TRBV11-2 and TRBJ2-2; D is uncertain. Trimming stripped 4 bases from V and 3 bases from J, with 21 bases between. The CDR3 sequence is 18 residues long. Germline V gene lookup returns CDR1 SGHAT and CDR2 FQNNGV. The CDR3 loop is CASSSGRFLGDYTGELFF. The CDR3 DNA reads TGTGCCAGCAGCTCAGGCCGTTTTTTGGGTGATTACACCGGGGAGCTGTTTTTT. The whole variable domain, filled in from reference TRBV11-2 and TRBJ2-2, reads EAGVAQSPRYKIIEKRQSVAFWCNPISGHATLYWYQQILGQGPKLLIQFQNNGVVDDSQLPKDRFSAERLKGVDSTLKIQPAKLEDSAVYLCASSSGRFLGDYTGELFFGEGSRLTVL.

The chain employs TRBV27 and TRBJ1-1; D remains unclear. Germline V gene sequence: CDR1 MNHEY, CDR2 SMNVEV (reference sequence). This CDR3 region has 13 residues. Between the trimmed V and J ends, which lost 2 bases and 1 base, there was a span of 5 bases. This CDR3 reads CASSLVQNTEAFF. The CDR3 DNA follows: TGTGCCAGCAGTTTAGTACAGAACACTGAAGCTTTCTTT.

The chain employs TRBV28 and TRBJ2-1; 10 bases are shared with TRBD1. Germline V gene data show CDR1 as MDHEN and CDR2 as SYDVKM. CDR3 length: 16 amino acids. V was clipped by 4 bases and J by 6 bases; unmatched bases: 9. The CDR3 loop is CASSSPGQGFGNEQFF. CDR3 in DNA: TGTGCCAGCAGTTCACCGGGACAGGGGTTCGGCAATGAGCAGTTCTTC.

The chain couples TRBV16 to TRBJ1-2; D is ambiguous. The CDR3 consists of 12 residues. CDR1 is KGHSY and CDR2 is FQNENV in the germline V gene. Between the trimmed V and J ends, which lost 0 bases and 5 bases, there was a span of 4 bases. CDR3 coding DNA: TGTGCCAGCAGCCAATCCTCTTATGGCTACACCTTC. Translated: CASSQSSYGYTF.

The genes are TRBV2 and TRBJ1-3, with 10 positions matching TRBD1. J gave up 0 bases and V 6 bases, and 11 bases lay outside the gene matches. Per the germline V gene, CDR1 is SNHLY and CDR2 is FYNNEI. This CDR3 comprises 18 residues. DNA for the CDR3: TGTGCCAGCAGCGCAACGCTCGGGACAGGGGTCTCTGGAAACACCATATATTTT. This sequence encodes CASSATLGTGVSGNTIYF.

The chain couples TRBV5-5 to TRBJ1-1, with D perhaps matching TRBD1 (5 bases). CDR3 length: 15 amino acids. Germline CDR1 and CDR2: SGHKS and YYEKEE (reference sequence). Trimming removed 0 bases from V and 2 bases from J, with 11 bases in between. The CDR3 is CASSLASGLNTEAFF. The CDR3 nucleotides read TGTGCCAGCAGCTTGGCCTCAGGGCTCAACACTGAAGCTTTCTTT.

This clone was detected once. The CDR3 region is CASSFSYSNQPQHF. The CDR3 bases are TGTGCCAGCAGCTTCAGTTATAGCAATCAGCCCCAGCATTTT. V and J are TRBV7-2 and TRBJ1-5, with unresolved D. Trimming pared 3 bases from V and 0 bases from J, leaving 6 bases between. Germline CDR1 SGHTA, CDR2 FQGNSA. This CDR3 spans 14 amino acids.

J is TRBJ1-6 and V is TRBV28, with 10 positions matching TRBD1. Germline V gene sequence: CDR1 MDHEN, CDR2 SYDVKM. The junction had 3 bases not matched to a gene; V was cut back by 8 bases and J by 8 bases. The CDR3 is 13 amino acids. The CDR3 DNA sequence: TGTGCCAGCCACGGGACAGGGGATTCACCCCTCCACTTT. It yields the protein CASHGTGDSPLHF.